The clone carrying this TCR beta chain came up a few times. Its antigen is currently unknown. Per the germline V gene, CDR1 is SGHDN and CDR2 is FVKESK. Trimming took off 3 bases at V and 4 bases at J, with 10 bases between the two ends. CDR3 length: 13 amino acids. These data belong to a study of beta chain features in type 1 diabetes. The entirety of the isolated RNA underwent reverse transcription, so expressed TCRB transcripts were sequenced. The repertoire was sequenced with immunoSEQ multiplex PCR; TCRdb's copy has only in-frame clones and lacks some. The data show about 410,000 clones, with approximately 15% seen just once and about 0.04% held by the top ten. Study observations and caveats: Within patients, naive, central memory and Treg TCRB repertoires seemed more similar than within healthy donors.

The receptor was derived from a man in his thirties or forties in good health. The rearrangement uses TRBV14 and TRBJ2-7; D might be TRBD1 (5 bases). Specimen: naive CD4+ T cells from blood. The CDR3 bases are TGTGCCAGCAGCCAGGACAATAGTTACGAGCAGTACGTC. It translates to CASSQDNSYEQYV.